The 19 T cell receptor beta chains given below trace back to one sample, sequenced in a study of cytomegalovirus exposure and HLA in healthy donors (TCRdb year 2017). Library preparation employed the immunoSEQ multiplex PCR assay. For the multiplex PCR, a mixture combining 60 forward primers for TCR Vbeta segments and 13 reverse primers for TCR Jbeta segments was used. Drawn from immuneACCESS, this table holds only the in-frame rearrangements with V and J called that TCRdb kept. Clones are partly lost; checked studies trace under half to an unresolved V gene and leave the rest unexplained. The sample contains fewer than 100,000 clones, roughly 80% of them found a single time. Around 17% of the sample is in the top ten clones. The sample comprised PBMCs. The source of these receptors is a man between 60 and 75 years old in good health and CMV-seropositive.

This chain connects TRBV18 to TRBJ1-6; no firm D call. Trimming pared 6 bases from V and 9 bases from J, leaving 24 bases between. The CDR3 loop spans 17 amino acids. Germline assignment: CDR1 KGHSH and CDR2 LQKENI. The CDR3 loop reads CASSASGGPNAGSPLHF. In DNA, the CDR3 is TGTGCCAGCTCCGCCAGTGGCGGGCCCAACGCAGGTTCACCCCTCCACTTT. The full variable domain, with the rest looked up from reference TRBV18 and TRBJ1-6, is NAGVMQNPRHLVRRRGQEARLRCSPMKGHSHVYWYRQLPEEGLKFMVYLQKENIIDESGMPKERFSAEFPKEGPSILRIQQVVRGDSAAYFCASSASGGPNAGSPLHFGNGTRLTVT.

The chain couples TRBV7-9 to TRBJ2-7; 12 nucleotides match TRBD2. The germline gives CDR1 SEHNR, CDR2 FQNEAQ (reference sequence). Unmatched junction bases numbered 8, after V lost 5 bases and J lost 6 bases. The CDR3 consists of 15 residues. CDR3 in amino acids: CASSLLAGGPLEQYF. CDR3 DNA: TGTGCCAGCAGCCTTCTAGCGGGGGGGCCTCTCGAGCAGTACTTC.

The gene calls are TRBV9 and TRBJ2-7; TRBD2 aligns across 9 bases. Trimming took 0 bases from V and 4 from J; bases not matched to a gene: 5. CDR1 SGDLS and CDR2 YYNGEE come from the germline V gene. This CDR3 contains 15 residues. CDR3 in amino acids: CASSVGAGGIYEQYF. CDR3 nucleotides: TGTGCCAGCAGCGTAGGGGCGGGGGGGATTTACGAGCAGTACTTC. The variable domain in full, with the rest retrieved from reference TRBV9 and TRBJ2-7, is DSGVTQTPKHLITATGQRVTLRCSPRSGDLSVYWYQQSLDQGLQFLIQYYNGEERAKGNILERFSAQQFPDLHSELNLSSLELGDSALYFCASSVGAGGIYEQYFGPGTRLTVT.

The chain has TRBV6-6 and TRBJ2-2; weak D call: TRBD1 (6 bases). V was cut by 4 bases and J by 4 bases, with 13 bases left in between. Germline V gene data show CDR1 as MNHNY and CDR2 as SVGAGI (reference sequence). The CDR3 consists of 15 residues. CDR3 protein: CASSSRGASTGELFF. DNA of the CDR3: TGTGCCAGCAGTTCCAGGGGAGCAAGCACCGGGGAGCTGTTTTTT.

The chain's CDR3 is CASSLTLGGNSPLHF. The CDR3 bases are TGTGCCAGCAGCTTAACTTTAGGCGGTAATTCACCCCTCCACTTT. This chain links TRBV7-3 with TRBJ1-6, with unresolved D. The CDR3 consists of 15 residues. V lost 0 bases and J 6 bases, leaving 9 bases between the germline ends. The germline V gene encodes CDR1 SGHTA and CDR2 FQGTGA.

The J gene is TRBJ2-3, the V gene TRBV5-1; no definite D call. Trimming shortened V by 4 bases and J by 2 bases, and 11 bases separated the two germline ends. The germline V gene encodes CDR1 SGHRS and CDR2 YFSETQ. This CDR3 comprises 14 residues. CDR3 DNA sequence: TGCGCCAGCAGCCGATGGGCAACCACAGATACGCAGTATTTT. Residues: CASSRWATTDTQYF.

The chain couples TRBV12-5 to TRBJ1-2; D is perhaps TRBD1 (6 bases). The germline CDR1 and CDR2 sequences are LGHNT and FRNRAP. CDR3 length: 14 residues. V was clipped by 3 bases and J by 8 bases, with 16 bases between them. This CDR3 is CASGFRDTGIGYTF. The CDR3 nucleotides read TGTGCTAGTGGTTTCCGGGACACCGGAATAGGCTACACCTTC. Based on the CDR3 plus reference TRBV12-5 and TRBJ1-2, the full variable domain is DARVTQTPRHKVTEMGQEVTMRCQPILGHNTVFWYRQTMMQGLELLAYFRNRAPLDDSGMPKDRFSAEMPDATLATLKIQPSEPRDSAVYFCASGFRDTGIGYTFGSGTRLTVV.

The chain uses TRBV7-9 and TRBJ2-7; 7 nucleotides line up with TRBD1. The CDR3 length is 17 residues. The junction had 16 bases not matched to a gene; V was cut back by 5 bases and J by 3 bases. Germline values: CDR1 SEHNR, CDR2 FQNEAQ (reference sequence). CDR3 nucleotide sequence: TGTGCCAGCAGCGCCTTCCCTTCGAGGGGGCTGCACTACGAGCAGTACTTC. Protein product: CASSAFPSRGLHYEQYF.

This chain connects TRBV2 to TRBJ2-2; 13 bases match TRBD2. Losses at the gene ends were 6 bases for V and 0 bases for J; bases not matched to a gene: 7. The germline V gene has CDR1 SNHLY and CDR2 FYNNEI. The CDR3 length is 18 residues. The CDR3 nucleotides are TGTGCCAGCAGCAAAGGACTAGCGGGGGCCGCGAACACCGGGGAGCTGTTTTTT. Protein product: CASSKGLAGAANTGELFF.

This sequence joins TRBV5-4 and TRBJ2-7; weak D call: TRBD1 (6 bases). This CDR3 contains 13 residues. Germline V gene lookup returns CDR1 SGHNT and CDR2 YYREEE (reference sequence). Trimming took off 4 bases at V and 2 bases at J, with 10 bases between the two ends. The CDR3 coding sequence is TGTGCCAGCAGCGGACGGGACACCTACGAGCAGTACTTC. This sequence encodes CASSGRDTYEQYF.

This chain joins TRBV6-5 and TRBJ1-4; no reliable D call. Trimming removed 2 bases from V and 8 bases from J, with 15 bases in between. Germline V lookup: CDR1 MNHEY, CDR2 SVGAGI. The length of the CDR3 is 15 residues. The chain's CDR3 is CASSYNPSPVEKLFF. The CDR3 bases are TGTGCCAGCAGTTACAACCCATCCCCGGTGGAAAAACTGTTTTTT.

In its sample, this clone was seen a few times. The chain carries TRBV19 and TRBJ2-7; 8 bases are a match to TRBD2. This CDR3 has 12 residues. With 6 bases clipped from V and 6 bases from J, the junction kept 4 bases outside the gene matches. Germline values: CDR1 LNHDA, CDR2 SQIVND (reference sequence). CDR3 nucleotides: TGTGCCAGTAGACTAAGCGGGGGCGAGCAGTACTTC. Translation gives CASRLSGGEQYF.

The CDR3, as DNA: TGTGCCAGCAGCTTGGCCGGGGGAGCCAAAAACATTCAGTACTTC. It codes for CASSLAGGAKNIQYF. V usage is TRBV5-6 and J usage is TRBJ2-4; D is perhaps TRBD2 (6 bases). The CDR3 loop spans 15 amino acids. Trimming took 0 bases from V and 0 from J, leaving 7 bases between them. Per germline, CDR1 SGHDT and CDR2 YYEEEE.

The V and J genes are TRBV10-3 and TRBJ2-2; tentatively, D is TRBD2 (7 bases). Looked up from germline, CDR1 is ENHRY and CDR2 is SYGVKD. The V end was cut by 8 bases, the J end by 6 bases, with 10 bases between. This CDR3 spans 12 amino acids. CDR3 coding DNA: TGTGCCATCCGGGGGGCCCCCGGGGAGCTGTTTTTT. It yields the protein CAIRGAPGELFF.

V gene TRBV4-1 combines with J gene TRBJ2-3, with a weak D call TRBD1 (6 bases). V lost 4 bases to trimming and J lost 6 bases, with 14 bases between them. Germline CDR1 MGHRA, CDR2 YSYEKL. This CDR3 has 14 residues. The CDR3 here is CASSLWGPGDTQYF. The CDR3 nucleotides read TGCGCCAGCAGCCTATGGGGGCCGGGGGATACGCAGTATTTT.

This clone was picked up a small number of times. The CDR3 sequence is CSVEDRRGYTF. The DNA for the CDR3 is TGCAGCGTTGAAGACAGGAGGGGCTACACCTTC. This chain joins TRBV29-1 and TRBJ1-2; D is undetermined. Deletions cut 0 bases from V and 8 bases from J, with 7 bases between. Per germline, CDR1 SQVTM and CDR2 ANQGSEA. The CDR3 runs to 11 residues.

Written as DNA, the CDR3 is TGCGCCAGCAGCAGTGGACAGGGGAGGGCCACAGATACGCAGTATTTT. As protein: CASSSGQGRATDTQYF. The rearrangement uses TRBV5-1 and TRBJ2-3; TRBD1 agrees at 9 bases. After removal of 4 bases from V and 2 bases from J, the junction contained 8 bases not matched to a gene. The CDR3 is 16 residues long. Germline V gene sequence: CDR1 SGHRS, CDR2 YFSETQ.

The chain combines TRBV5-6 with TRBJ2-5; possibly TRBD1 for D (6 bases). The V end lost 0 bases, the J end lost 5 bases, and 11 bases lay between the germline ends. The CDR3 has 14 amino acids. Germline V CDR1 and CDR2: SGHDT, YYEEEE. CDR3: CASSLAGARETQYF. As DNA, the CDR3 is TGTGCCAGCAGCTTGGCAGGGGCGCGGGAGACCCAGTACTTC. Full variable domain (missing parts from reference TRBV5-6 and TRBJ2-5): DAGVTQSPTHLIKTRGQQVTLRCSPKSGHDTVSWYQQALGQGPQFIFQYYEEEERQRGNFPDRFSGHQFPNYSSELNVNALLLGDSALYLCASSLAGARETQYFGPGTRLLVL.

CDR3 sequence reads: CASSVAGTGVTDTQYF. The CDR3 DNA follows: TGTGCCAGCAGCGTAGCCGGGACAGGGGTCACAGATACGCAGTATTTT. This chain links TRBV9 with TRBJ2-3; 10 bases agree with TRBD1. The CDR3 spans 16 residues. Per the germline V gene, CDR1 is SGDLS and CDR2 is YYNGEE. Trimming took 0 bases from V and 2 from J; bases not matched to a gene: 3.